The source of this T cell receptor beta chain is a study of T cells after somatic rescue of genetic block. The protocol was immunoSEQ multiplex PCR, while the TCRdb copy is restricted to in-frame clones and leaves out a portion. The sample shows about 63,000 clones, 90% to 95% of them seen only once. Trimming removed 8 bases from V and 5 bases from J, with 18 bases in between. There are 14 residues in the CDR3. This clone showed up just once. The specimen sequenced was peripheral blood mononuclear cells (PBMCs). The TCR originated in a man aged 40-49 years. The rearrangement uses TRBV23-1 and TRBJ1-2; no firm D call. TRBV23-1 is an ORF; its function is uncertain. The CDR3: CASAPGPTAYGYTF. DNA for the CDR3: TGCGCCAGCGCCCCTGGGCCGACGGCGTATGGCTACACCTTC.